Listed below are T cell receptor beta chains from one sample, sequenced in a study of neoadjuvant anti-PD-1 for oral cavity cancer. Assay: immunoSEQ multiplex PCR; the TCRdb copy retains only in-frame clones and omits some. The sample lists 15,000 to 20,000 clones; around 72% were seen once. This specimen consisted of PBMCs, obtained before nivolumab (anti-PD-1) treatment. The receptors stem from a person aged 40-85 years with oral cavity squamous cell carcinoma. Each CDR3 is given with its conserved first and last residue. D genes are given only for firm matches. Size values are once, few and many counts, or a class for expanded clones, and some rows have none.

CDR3nt: TGTGCCAGCACCGGGACTAGCGGGGCAACCACAGATACGCAGTATTTT
CDR3aa: CASTGTSGATTDTQYF
j_gene: TRBJ2-3
abundance: -
v_gene: TRBV7-8
len: 16
d_gene: TRBD2

CDR3nt: TGTGCCAGCGTAGACAGCCTCTATGGCTACACCTTC
CDR3aa: CASVDSLYGYTF
j_gene: TRBJ1-2
abundance: few
v_gene: TRBV28
len: 12
d_gene: -

CDR3nt: TGTGCCAGCAGTTCGGACAGGGAAAACACCGGGGAGCTGTTTTTT
CDR3aa: CASSSDRENTGELFF
j_gene: TRBJ2-2
abundance: few
v_gene: TRBV6-5
len: 15
d_gene: TRBD1

CDR3nt: TGTGCCAGCAGCCTGGGACAGGCGGGCAATCAGCCCCAGCATTTT
CDR3aa: CASSLGQAGNQPQHF
j_gene: TRBJ1-5
abundance: few
v_gene: TRBV11-2
len: 15
d_gene: TRBD1

CDR3nt: TGTGCCAGCAGTGAAGGACAGTCTAGCAATCAGCCCCAGCATTTT
CDR3aa: CASSEGQSSNQPQHF
j_gene: TRBJ1-5
abundance: -
v_gene: TRBV6-1
len: 15
d_gene: -

CDR3nt: TGTGCCTTATCATGGGGCGTTGAGCAGTTCTTC
CDR3aa: CALSWGVEQFF
j_gene: TRBJ2-1
abundance: -
v_gene: TRBV30
len: 11
d_gene: -

CDR3nt: TGTGCCAGCAGCTCACTGGGGGAGCAGTACTTC
CDR3aa: CASSSLGEQYF
j_gene: TRBJ2-7
abundance: -
v_gene: TRBV11-2
len: 11
d_gene: -

CDR3nt: TGTGCCAGCAAGAGGGTGGGGAACTATGGCTACACCTTC
CDR3aa: CASKRVGNYGYTF
j_gene: TRBJ1-2
abundance: few
v_gene: TRBV2
len: 13
d_gene: -

CDR3nt: TGTGCCAGCCCCGGGACAGGGCGCACCGGGGAGCTGTTTTTT
CDR3aa: CASPGTGRTGELFF
j_gene: TRBJ2-2
abundance: -
v_gene: TRBV27
len: 14
d_gene: TRBD1

CDR3nt: TGCGCCAGCAGCTTGGAATCGCCGAGCTCTGGAAACACCATATATTTT
CDR3aa: CASSLESPSSGNTIYF
j_gene: TRBJ1-3
abundance: -
v_gene: TRBV5-1
len: 16
d_gene: -

CDR3nt: TGTGCCAGCAGCGTAGCTACAGGGGCGAACACTGAAGCTTTCTTT
CDR3aa: CASSVATGANTEAFF
j_gene: TRBJ1-1
abundance: -
v_gene: TRBV9
len: 15
d_gene: TRBD1

CDR3nt: TGTGCCAGCAGTTCCGGGACAGGGGTGAAGCTCTACGAGCAGTACTTC
CDR3aa: CASSSGTGVKLYEQYF
j_gene: TRBJ2-7
abundance: -
v_gene: TRBV27
len: 16
d_gene: TRBD1

CDR3nt: TGTGCCAGCAGCCATGGTTCCGGGATTTTTGAGTACGAGCAGTACTTC
CDR3aa: CASSHGSGIFEYEQYF
j_gene: TRBJ2-7
abundance: -
v_gene: TRBV9
len: 16
d_gene: -

CDR3nt: TGTGCCAGCACCCAAGTCGGTCGCGGGGCCAACGTCCTGACTTTC
CDR3aa: CASTQVGRGANVLTF
j_gene: TRBJ2-6
abundance: -
v_gene: TRBV6-5
len: 15
d_gene: -

CDR3nt: TGTGCCAGCAGGCCAACCCCTGGAGCCGGGGAGCTGTTTTTT
CDR3aa: CASRPTPGAGELFF
j_gene: TRBJ2-2
abundance: -
v_gene: TRBV6-5
len: 14
d_gene: -

CDR3nt: TGTGCCAGCAGCTTCCTTAGCGGCGGGATTGAGACCCAGTACTTC
CDR3aa: CASSFLSGGIETQYF
j_gene: TRBJ2-5
abundance: few
v_gene: TRBV7-3
len: 15
d_gene: -

CDR3nt: TGTGCCAGCAGCTTGGGGGGGTCTAACGGGGAGCTGTTTTTT
CDR3aa: CASSLGGSNGELFF
j_gene: TRBJ2-2
abundance: -
v_gene: TRBV7-8
len: 14
d_gene: TRBD2

CDR3nt: TGTGCCAGCACCCCCCGGACAGGGGGCTACGAGCAGTACTTC
CDR3aa: CASTPRTGGYEQYF
j_gene: TRBJ2-7
abundance: -
v_gene: TRBV6-1
len: 14
d_gene: TRBD1

CDR3nt: TGTGCCAGCAGTCCCCTGGGACAGGGAAGCAATCAGCCCCAGCATTTT
CDR3aa: CASSPLGQGSNQPQHF
j_gene: TRBJ1-5
abundance: -
v_gene: TRBV27
len: 16
d_gene: TRBD1

CDR3nt: TGTGCCATCAGTCATGATCCGAACACTGAAGCTTTCTTT
CDR3aa: CAISHDPNTEAFF
j_gene: TRBJ1-1
abundance: -
v_gene: TRBV10-3
len: 13
d_gene: -

CDR3nt: TGTGCCAGCAACTTACGGCGGGGATTCAACTATGGCTACACCTTC
CDR3aa: CASNLRRGFNYGYTF
j_gene: TRBJ1-2
abundance: -
v_gene: TRBV5-8
len: 15
d_gene: -

CDR3nt: TGTGCCAGCAGCTTGGGGGACAGGGTATTGAGGGCCGGGGAGCTGTTTTTT
CDR3aa: CASSLGDRVLRAGELFF
j_gene: TRBJ2-2
abundance: -
v_gene: TRBV5-5
len: 17
d_gene: TRBD1

CDR3nt: TGTGCCAGCAGCTTATGGAACAGGGAGGCAGATACGCAGTATTTT
CDR3aa: CASSLWNREADTQYF
j_gene: TRBJ2-3
abundance: -
v_gene: TRBV7-8
len: 15
d_gene: -

CDR3nt: TGTGCCAGCAGTGAAGCAGGAGCGGGAGGGGCCTCCTACAATGAGCAGTTCTTC
CDR3aa: CASSEAGAGGASYNEQFF
j_gene: TRBJ2-1
abundance: -
v_gene: TRBV6-1
len: 18
d_gene: TRBD2

CDR3nt: TGTGCCAGCAGCCCCTGGCCGAAGGGCGGAGATACGCAGTATTTT
CDR3aa: CASSPWPKGGDTQYF
j_gene: TRBJ2-3
abundance: -
v_gene: TRBV7-2
len: 15
d_gene: -

CDR3nt: TGTGCCTGGGGTGGAGGGGGGGCGAGCAATCAGCCCCAGCATTTT
CDR3aa: CAWGGGGASNQPQHF
j_gene: TRBJ1-5
abundance: few
v_gene: TRBV30
len: 15
d_gene: -

CDR3nt: TGTGCCAGCAGTGACGTGCCTCAGATTCTAACCGGGGAGCTGTTTTTT
CDR3aa: CASSDVPQILTGELFF
j_gene: TRBJ2-2
abundance: -
v_gene: TRBV6-1
len: 16
d_gene: -

CDR3nt: TGTGCTAGCAGCATGACAGGACAAGAGACCCAGTACTTC
CDR3aa: CASSMTGQETQYF
j_gene: TRBJ2-5
abundance: -
v_gene: TRBV7-7
len: 13
d_gene: -

CDR3nt: TGTGCCAGCAGCTTAGTAGGGGCCGCCAATGAGCAGTTCTTC
CDR3aa: CASSLVGAANEQFF
j_gene: TRBJ2-1
abundance: -
v_gene: TRBV7-9
len: 14
d_gene: -

CDR3nt: TGTGCCAGCAGCTTCCGACTAGCGGTGAACGAGCAGTACTTC
CDR3aa: CASSFRLAVNEQYF
j_gene: TRBJ2-7
abundance: -
v_gene: TRBV5-5
len: 14
d_gene: TRBD2

CDR3nt: TGTGCCAGCCGTGCCGAGCAGGGGGCGCCTAATGAGCAGTTCTTC
CDR3aa: CASRAEQGAPNEQFF
j_gene: TRBJ2-1
abundance: -
v_gene: TRBV6-4
len: 15
d_gene: TRBD1

CDR3nt: TGTGCCAGCAGCCCCCAGCTGAACACTGAAGCTTTCTTT
CDR3aa: CASSPQLNTEAFF
j_gene: TRBJ1-1
abundance: -
v_gene: TRBV7-8
len: 13
d_gene: -

CDR3nt: TGTGCCAGCAGCGTAGGGGCGGAACGCTACGAGCAGTACTTC
CDR3aa: CASSVGAERYEQYF
j_gene: TRBJ2-7
abundance: few
v_gene: TRBV9
len: 14
d_gene: -

CDR3nt: TGTGCCAGCAGCTGGGGACAGGGGAACTACGAGCAGTACTTC
CDR3aa: CASSWGQGNYEQYF
j_gene: TRBJ2-7
abundance: -
v_gene: TRBV5-5
len: 14
d_gene: TRBD1

CDR3nt: TGTGCCAGCAGTTCATACGGGACAGGGAAGGAAGCTTTCTTT
CDR3aa: CASSSYGTGKEAFF
j_gene: TRBJ1-1
abundance: -
v_gene: TRBV28
len: 14
d_gene: TRBD1

CDR3nt: TGTGCCAGCAGCCAAGACGGGACAGCCAATTCCTATGGCTACACCTTC
CDR3aa: CASSQDGTANSYGYTF
j_gene: TRBJ1-2
abundance: -
v_gene: TRBV4-2
len: 16
d_gene: TRBD1

CDR3nt: TGTGCCAGCAGTGCGACAGGGGCTGGCTACACCTTC
CDR3aa: CASSATGAGYTF
j_gene: TRBJ1-2
abundance: -
v_gene: TRBV6-1
len: 12
d_gene: TRBD1

CDR3nt: TGTGCCAGCAGTTTAGCCTCTCTCTCTACGGGCGAGCAGTACTTC
CDR3aa: CASSLASLSTGEQYF
j_gene: TRBJ2-7
abundance: -
v_gene: TRBV27
len: 15
d_gene: -

CDR3nt: TGTGCCAGCAGTTACGGCCCGGAAACCAATCAGCCCCAGCATTTT
CDR3aa: CASSYGPETNQPQHF
j_gene: TRBJ1-5
abundance: few
v_gene: TRBV6-5
len: 15
d_gene: -

CDR3nt: TGTGCCAGCAGGGAACAGGGAGCCTCTGGAAACACCATATATTTT
CDR3aa: CASREQGASGNTIYF
j_gene: TRBJ1-3
abundance: -
v_gene: TRBV5-4
len: 15
d_gene: -

CDR3nt: TGTGCCAGCAGTTACTCGAACAGGGGATCCTACGAGCAGTACTTC
CDR3aa: CASSYSNRGSYEQYF
j_gene: TRBJ2-7
abundance: -
v_gene: TRBV6-5
len: 15
d_gene: TRBD1

CDR3nt: TGCGCCAGCAGCAGGACTAGCGGGAGCACAGATACGCAGTATTTT
CDR3aa: CASSRTSGSTDTQYF
j_gene: TRBJ2-3
abundance: -
v_gene: TRBV5-1
len: 15
d_gene: TRBD2

CDR3nt: TGTGCCAGCAGCTTAAGGGAGAGGCCCCTCGAAGCTTTCTTT
CDR3aa: CASSLRERPLEAFF
j_gene: TRBJ1-1
abundance: -
v_gene: TRBV7-9
len: 14
d_gene: -

CDR3nt: TGTGCCAGCCGAAGGTCGGGCTTTGGTGATACGCAGTATTTT
CDR3aa: CASRRSGFGDTQYF
j_gene: TRBJ2-3
abundance: -
v_gene: TRBV27
len: 14
d_gene: -

CDR3nt: TGTGCCAGCAGCTCCACGTGGGCTAGCGGGTCGCTAGATACGCAGTATTTT
CDR3aa: CASSSTWASGSLDTQYF
j_gene: TRBJ2-3
abundance: -
v_gene: TRBV7-8
len: 17
d_gene: TRBD2

CDR3nt: TGTGCCAGCAGTACGGACAGCCAAGAGACCCAGTACTTC
CDR3aa: CASSTDSQETQYF
j_gene: TRBJ2-5
abundance: -
v_gene: TRBV6-5
len: 13
d_gene: -

CDR3nt: TGTGCCAGTAACCCCGGGACAGCAACCTATGGCTACACCTTC
CDR3aa: CASNPGTATYGYTF
j_gene: TRBJ1-2
abundance: -
v_gene: TRBV19
len: 14
d_gene: TRBD1

CDR3nt: TGTGCCAGCAGCTTGGAGCCGGGACAGGGGGCGGTTGAAGCTTTCTTT
CDR3aa: CASSLEPGQGAVEAFF
j_gene: TRBJ1-1
abundance: -
v_gene: TRBV7-9
len: 16
d_gene: TRBD1

CDR3nt: TGTGCCAGCAGCTTTCGGGACAGCTTCCACACCGGGGAGCTGTTTTTT
CDR3aa: CASSFRDSFHTGELFF
j_gene: TRBJ2-2
abundance: once
v_gene: TRBV5-6
len: 16
d_gene: TRBD1

CDR3nt: TGTGCCAGCAGCCCCGGGACAGCCTCACCCCTCCACTTT
CDR3aa: CASSPGTASPLHF
j_gene: TRBJ1-6
abundance: -
v_gene: TRBV28
len: 13
d_gene: TRBD1

CDR3nt: TGTGCCAGCAGTTACGGTTCTAGCGGGAGGGGAGAGCAGTACTTC
CDR3aa: CASSYGSSGRGEQYF
j_gene: TRBJ2-7
abundance: few
v_gene: TRBV6-5
len: 15
d_gene: TRBD2

CDR3nt: TGTGCCATCAGTGCAGCGACTAGCGGGTCCTACGAGCAGTACTTC
CDR3aa: CAISAATSGSYEQYF
j_gene: TRBJ2-7
abundance: -
v_gene: TRBV10-3
len: 15
d_gene: TRBD2